This TCR beta chain was sequenced for a study of lymphopenia after photon versus proton radiotherapy. Some clones are missing from TCRdb's copy, which holds only in-frame ones; the method was immunoSEQ multiplex PCR. The table lists about 37,000 clones, around 85% of them singletons. Study outcomes and limitations: Better survival with proton therapy was suggested as possible, not demonstrated. Post-nadir diversity loss with photons came from oligoclonal expansion, particularly CD8+ Temra cells. Proton therapy kept repertoires fairly stable, unlike photons, which gained effector/memory cells.

This clone was detected only a few times. Its antigen remains unknown. CDR3 size: 15 residues. Trimming left V 0 bases short and J 6 bases short, with 12 bases between. The germline V gene encodes CDR1 SGHVS and CDR2 FQNEAQ. The material was peripheral blood, obtained from a patient treated with photon-based radiotherapy. The chain has TRBV7-8 and TRBJ1-5; D is undetermined. This receptor was obtained from a man aged 50 to 60 with gastric cancer. The CDR3 coding sequence is TGTGCCAGCAGCTTAGCCCGGACCGACATTCAGCCCCAGCATTTT. This translates into CASSLARTDIQPQHF. The variable domain in full, with the rest retrieved from reference TRBV7-8 and TRBJ1-5, is GAGVSQSPRYKVAKRGQDVALRCDPISGHVSLFWYQQALGQGPEFLTYFQNEAQLDKSGLPSDRFFAERPEGSVSTLKIQRTQQEDSAVYLCASSLARTDIQPQHFGDGTRLSIL.